This passage covers 13 T cell receptor beta chains from one sample sequenced in a study of blood T cell repertoires in COVID-19. Using immunoSEQ multiplex PCR, the repertoire was profiled, and TCRdb retains in-frame clones only, with some absent. The sample contains some 71,000 clones, over 75% of which appear only once. Specimen: peripheral blood. Receptor source: a woman under 30 with acute or convalescent COVID-19.

This clone was counted between two and nine times. The chain combines TRBV20-1 with TRBJ1-5; D may be TRBD1 (6 bases). CDR1 is DFQATT, CDR2 SNEGSKA, per germline (reference sequence). The CDR3 runs to 15 residues. V was cut by 3 bases and J by 5 bases, with 17 bases left in between. The CDR3 here is CSASIGGARHQPQHF. CDR3 DNA: TGCAGTGCTAGTATTGGGGGGGCGCGACATCAGCCCCAGCATTTT.

The rearrangement joins TRBV19 to TRBJ2-3; 8 bases agree with TRBD2. Germline CDR1 and CDR2: LNHDA and SQIVND (reference sequence). This CDR3 spans 16 amino acids. Losses at the gene ends were 6 bases for V and 6 bases for J; bases not matched to a gene: 14. The DNA for the CDR3 is TGTGCCAGTAGCATACGGACGGGGGGGCCGATGGATACGCAGTATTTT. This codes for CASSIRTGGPMDTQYF.

This CDR3 is CASSYSATDTQYF. The CDR3 DNA reads as TGTGCCAGCAGTTACTCGGCCACAGATACGCAGTATTTT. The V call is TRBV6-2 or TRBV6-3, the J call TRBJ2-3, with D unclear. This CDR3 contains 13 residues. V was pared by 0 bases and J by 2 bases, with 3 bases between. From germline, CDR1 is MNHEY and CDR2 SVGEGT.

The chain's CDR3 is CASSQEGRGGTRPFSEQFF. Here the CDR3 DNA reads TGTGCCAGCAGCCAAGAGGGTCGCGGGGGGACTAGACCTTTTTCGGAGCAGTTCTTC. The genes are TRBV3-1 (or the pseudogene TRBV3-2) and TRBJ2-1; 8 positions agree with TRBD2. This CDR3 has 19 residues. Germline-derived CDR1 and CDR2 are LGHDT and YNNKEL (reference sequence). Germline trimming cut 0 bases from V and 10 bases from J; bases unmatched to any gene: 20.

This clone occurred once. This chain uses TRBV6-2 or TRBV6-3 with TRBJ1-1, with D possibly matching TRBD1 (6 bases). Germline loops: CDR1 MNHEY, CDR2 SVGEGT. The CDR3 totals 15 residues. Trimming took off 4 bases at V and 6 bases at J, with 18 bases between the two ends. The CDR3 spells CASSSQGRGPPEAFF. DNA of the CDR3: TGTGCCAGCAGTTCGCAGGGGAGAGGACCACCTGAAGCTTTCTTT.

The chain combines TRBV4-1 with TRBJ1-2; D call uncertain. Trimming shortened V by 0 bases and J by 5 bases, and 7 bases separated the two germline ends. This CDR3 has 13 residues. The germline V gene encodes CDR1 MGHRA and CDR2 YSYEKL. The CDR3 region has the DNA TGCGCCAGCAGCCAAGATCTAAGTTATGGCTACACCTTC. Protein: CASSQDLSYGYTF.

The chain is built from TRBV19 and TRBJ1-1; no definite D call. This CDR3 spans 15 amino acids. Germline V gene lookup returns CDR1 LNHDA and CDR2 SQIVND (reference sequence). With 8 bases removed from V and 0 bases from J, the gap between germline ends came to 16 bases. The CDR3, as DNA: TGTGCCAGTCTGGCAGATCACTACATGAACACTGAAGCTTTCTTT. This sequence encodes CASLADHYMNTEAFF. Full variable domain (outside the CDR3, taken from reference TRBV19 and TRBJ1-1): DGGITQSPKYLFRKEGQNVTLSCEQNLNHDAMYWYRQDPGQGLRLIYYSQIVNDFQKGDIAEGYSVSREKKESFPLTVTSAQKNPTAFYLCASLADHYMNTEAFFGQGTRLTVV.

The rearrangement uses TRBV5-1 and TRBJ1-3, with D hard to call. The CDR3 has 14 residues. The V end lost 7 bases, the J end lost 3 bases, and 14 bases lay between the germline ends. Germline V gene lookup returns CDR1 SGHRS and CDR2 YFSETQ. CDR3 sequence reads: CASAAGQSGNTIYF. The CDR3 DNA reads TGCGCCAGCGCAGCAGGTCAGAGTGGAAACACCATATATTTT. Filled out from reference TRBV5-1 and TRBJ1-3, the complete variable domain reads KAGVTQTPRYLIKTRGQQVTLSCSPISGHRSVSWYQQTPGQGLQFLFEYFSETQRNKGNFPGRFSGRQFSNSRSEMNVSTLELGDSALYLCASAAGQSGNTIYFGEGSWLTVV.

This chain links TRBV2 with TRBJ1-5, with 9 bases identical to TRBD1. Per the germline V gene, CDR1 is SNHLY and CDR2 is FYNNEI. This CDR3 has 16 residues. The junction had 6 bases not matched to a gene; V was cut back by 5 bases and J by 1 base. CDR3 sequence: CASSPQGAQSNQPQHF. The CDR3 DNA is TGTGCCAGCAGTCCACAGGGGGCCCAGAGCAATCAGCCCCAGCATTTT.

The chain uses TRBV5-4 and TRBJ2-7, with TRBD2 identical over 8 bases. The length of the CDR3 is 18 residues. V lost 6 bases, J lost 6 bases, and 23 bases stayed unmatched. Looked up from germline, CDR1 is SGHNT and CDR2 is YYREEE (reference sequence). In DNA form, the CDR3 reads TGTGCCAGCACCACCCAGAGCGGGAGTCCCAAAAGGGGTCTCGAGCAGTACTTC. Residues: CASTTQSGSPKRGLEQYF.

The chain uses TRBV2 and TRBJ1-4; a possible D gene is TRBD1 (6 bases). The germline gives CDR1 SNHLY, CDR2 FYNNEI. Trimming left V 0 bases short and J 7 bases short, with 21 bases between. CDR3 size: 18 residues. The CDR3 here is CASSEARQGFFMREKLFF. The DNA for the CDR3 is TGTGCCAGCAGTGAAGCTCGGCAGGGGTTCTTCATGCGTGAAAAACTGTTTTTT. The variable domain in full, completed from reference TRBV2 and TRBJ1-4, reads EPEVTQTPSHQVTQMGQEVILRCVPISNHLYFYWYRQILGQKVEFLVSFYNNEISEKSEIFDDQFSVERPDGSNFTLKIRSTKLEDSAMYFCASSEARQGFFMREKLFFGSGTQLSVL.

The rearrangement joins TRBV27 to TRBJ2-2; D call uncertain. The CDR3 runs 16 residues. Trimming stripped 2 bases from V and 1 base from J, with 11 bases between. The germline V gene has CDR1 MNHEY and CDR2 SMNVEV (reference sequence). CDR3 amino acids: CASSLAVYRNTGELFF. CDR3 nucleotide sequence: TGTGCCAGCAGTTTAGCGGTGTATAGGAACACCGGGGAGCTGTTTTTT.

The chain joins TRBV11-2 to TRBJ1-2, with TRBD1 matching 7 bases. The length of the CDR3 is 14 residues. The germline V gene has CDR1 SGHAT and CDR2 FQNNGV. The ends lost 5 bases at V and 6 bases at J; junction bases unmatched: 9. The CDR3 coding sequence is TGTGCCAGCAGCCCGACGGGACAGTCCCATGGCTACACCTTC. This encodes CASSPTGQSHGYTF.